Shown below are 3 T cell receptor beta chains from a single sample sequenced in a study of blood T cells in healthy people across ages. Alongside a J-beta primer mix, a sample-barcoded 5' primer served in a second PCR lasting roughly 7 to 12 cycles. Each CDR3 protein gets one entry after TCRdb re-called the 5' RACE reads with MiXCR. The profile shows around 1,600,000 distinct CDR3 sequences, 35% to 45% of them singletons. Sequenced material: blood. Receptors were obtained from a woman aged 18-29 years in good health.

The chain carries TRBV6-6 and TRBJ1-2; no reliable D call. The V and J ends lost 5 bases and 8 bases respectively, with 12 bases between them. The CDR3 has 12 residues. Germline loops: CDR1 MNHNY, CDR2 SVGAGI (reference sequence). CDR3 residues: CASSNTPTGYTF. The CDR3 DNA reads TGTGCCAGCAGTAACACCCCCACCGGCTACACCTTC.

V gene TRBV7-9 combines with J gene TRBJ2-1; the D is unclear. The DNA end favors TRBJ2-7, so the J call may be wrong. The V gene's germline CDR1 is SEHNR and CDR2 FQNEAQ (reference sequence). CDR3 length: 14 amino acids. CDR3 loop: CASSLRSVYNEQYF. As DNA, the CDR3 is TGTGCCAGCAGCTTACGGTCAGTCTACAATGAGCAGTACTTC.

V gene TRBV20-1 combines with J gene TRBJ1-6; tentative D call: TRBD1 (6 bases). CDR3 length: 17 residues. V lost 0 bases, J lost 6 bases, and 18 bases lay in between. From germline, CDR1 is DFQATT and CDR2 SNEGSKA (reference sequence). The CDR3 region is CSARDFLAGQSNSPLHF. CDR3 DNA sequence: TGCAGTGCTAGAGATTTTTTGGCTGGACAGTCTAATTCACCCCTCCACTTT.